These T cell receptor beta chains were read from a single sample in a study of blood T cell repertoires in COVID-19. Libraries were prepared by immunoSEQ multiplex PCR; TCRdb keeps only in-frame clonotypes and omits some of them. Here the sample spans approximately 300,000 clones, approximately 82% being singletons. The sample was peripheral blood. These receptors were obtained from a woman between 50 and 59 years old with acute or convalescent COVID-19. Each CDR3 is given with its conserved first and last residue. The order of the fields is D gene, clone size, V gene, J gene, CDR3 protein, CDR3 DNA. The D gene is left open where the match is weak. Clone sizes are given selectively: once, few, many, or a class where the clone is expanded.

d_call: NA; clone_size: NA; v_call: TRBV5-1; j_call: TRBJ2-3; cdr3_aa: CASSASQGLVTDTQYF; cdr3_nt: TGCGCCAGCAGCGCCTCTCAGGGGCTCGTAACAGATACGCAGTATTTT
d_call: TRBD2; clone_size: NA; v_call: TRBV20-1; j_call: TRBJ2-1; cdr3_aa: CSASPSSGTRHEQFF; cdr3_nt: TGCAGTGCTAGTCCCTCGTCCGGGACTAGACATGAGCAGTTCTTC
d_call: TRBD1; clone_size: NA; v_call: TRBV12-3/TRBV12-4; j_call: TRBJ1-5; cdr3_aa: CASGQGRQPQHF; cdr3_nt: TGTGCCAGCGGACAGGGGCGTCAGCCCCAGCATTTT
d_call: TRBD1; clone_size: once; v_call: TRBV12-3/TRBV12-4; j_call: TRBJ2-5; cdr3_aa: CASSTGGLTQYF; cdr3_nt: TGTGCCAGCAGCACAGGGGGCTTGACCCAGTACTTC
d_call: NA; clone_size: NA; v_call: TRBV29-1; j_call: TRBJ1-2; cdr3_aa: CSVDRGYGYTF; cdr3_nt: TGCAGCGTTGATCGGGGCTATGGCTACACCTTC
d_call: TRBD1; clone_size: NA; v_call: TRBV5-1; j_call: TRBJ2-7; cdr3_aa: CASSLPLGQGSYEQYF; cdr3_nt: TGCGCCAGCAGCCTACCCCTAGGACAGGGTAGCTACGAGCAGTACTTC
d_call: TRBD1; clone_size: NA; v_call: TRBV6-5; j_call: TRBJ2-3; cdr3_aa: CASSYMGQGTDTQYF; cdr3_nt: TGTGCCAGCAGTTACATGGGACAGGGGACAGATACGCAGTATTTT
d_call: TRBD2; clone_size: NA; v_call: TRBV7-2; j_call: TRBJ2-2; cdr3_aa: CASSLARGRDGELFF; cdr3_nt: TGTGCCAGCAGCTTAGCCCGCGGGAGAGACGGGGAGCTGTTTTTT
d_call: NA; clone_size: NA; v_call: TRBV7-2; j_call: TRBJ2-2; cdr3_aa: CASSQRLQASGELFF; cdr3_nt: TGTGCCAGCAGTCAAAGGTTGCAGGCGTCCGGGGAGCTGTTTTTT
d_call: NA; clone_size: NA; v_call: TRBV5-1; j_call: TRBJ2-2; cdr3_aa: CASSFLNTGELFF; cdr3_nt: TGCGCCAGCAGCTTCCTCAACACCGGGGAGCTGTTTTTT
d_call: NA; clone_size: NA; v_call: TRBV21-1; j_call: TRBJ1-4; cdr3_aa: CASISTSDRGANEKLFF; cdr3_nt: TGTGCCAGCATCTCAACCTCCGACAGGGGAGCGAATGAAAAACTGTTTTTT
d_call: NA; clone_size: few; v_call: TRBV6-6; j_call: TRBJ1-1; cdr3_aa: CASSYSIGDEAFF; cdr3_nt: TGTGCCAGCAGTTACTCGATAGGGGATGAAGCTTTCTTT
d_call: TRBD1; clone_size: NA; v_call: TRBV5-1; j_call: TRBJ1-3; cdr3_aa: CASSTTGGGGNTIYF; cdr3_nt: TGCGCCAGCAGCACAACAGGGGGAGGTGGAAACACCATATATTTT
d_call: NA; clone_size: NA; v_call: TRBV4-3; j_call: TRBJ1-1; cdr3_aa: CASSQDVGTNTEAFF; cdr3_nt: TGCGCCAGCAGCCAAGATGTTGGCACGAACACTGAAGCTTTCTTT
d_call: NA; clone_size: NA; v_call: TRBV2; j_call: TRBJ1-1; cdr3_aa: CASSLRPGDTEAFF; cdr3_nt: TGTGCCAGCAGCCTACGTCCCGGAGACACTGAAGCTTTCTTT
d_call: NA; clone_size: NA; v_call: TRBV5-6; j_call: TRBJ2-3; cdr3_aa: CASSLGGQGDTQYF; cdr3_nt: TGTGCCAGCAGCTTGGGTGGCCAGGGGGATACGCAGTATTTT
d_call: NA; clone_size: NA; v_call: TRBV7-2; j_call: TRBJ2-1; cdr3_aa: CASSRDFDNEQFF; cdr3_nt: TGTGCCAGCAGCCGGGACTTTGACAATGAGCAGTTCTTC
d_call: NA; clone_size: NA; v_call: TRBV19; j_call: TRBJ2-1; cdr3_aa: CASSPASNEQFF; cdr3_nt: TGTGCCAGTAGTCCAGCGAGCAATGAGCAGTTCTTC
d_call: NA; clone_size: NA; v_call: TRBV11-3; j_call: TRBJ2-5; cdr3_aa: CASSLTSSETQYF; cdr3_nt: TGTGCCAGCAGCTTGACTAGTTCAGAGACCCAGTACTTC
d_call: TRBD1; clone_size: NA; v_call: TRBV18; j_call: TRBJ2-2; cdr3_aa: CASSPRDRSGTGELFF; cdr3_nt: TGTGCCAGCTCACCACGGGACAGGTCGGGCACCGGGGAGCTGTTTTTT
d_call: TRBD2; clone_size: NA; v_call: TRBV7-2; j_call: TRBJ2-5; cdr3_aa: CASSQSSGGQETQYF; cdr3_nt: TGTGCCAGCAGCCAGTCTAGCGGGGGGCAAGAGACCCAGTACTTC
d_call: NA; clone_size: NA; v_call: TRBV28; j_call: TRBJ1-2; cdr3_aa: CGEGGPNYGYTF; cdr3_nt: TGTGGAGAGGGGGGGCCCAACTATGGCTACACCTTC
d_call: NA; clone_size: NA; v_call: TRBV5-5; j_call: TRBJ1-5; cdr3_aa: CASSLHSNQPQHF; cdr3_nt: TGTGCCAGCAGCTTGCATAGCAATCAGCCCCAGCATTTT
d_call: TRBD1; clone_size: few; v_call: TRBV6-2/TRBV6-3; j_call: TRBJ2-5; cdr3_aa: CASSFAGGVQTQYF; cdr3_nt: TGTGCCAGCAGTTTCGCAGGGGGCGTACAGACCCAGTACTTC
d_call: TRBD1; clone_size: NA; v_call: TRBV14; j_call: TRBJ1-6; cdr3_aa: CASSQEDRNNSPLHF; cdr3_nt: TGTGCCAGCAGCCAAGAGGACAGGAATAATTCACCCCTCCACTTT
d_call: NA; clone_size: NA; v_call: TRBV5-6; j_call: TRBJ1-2; cdr3_aa: CASSLRGQRNGYTF; cdr3_nt: TGTGCCAGCAGCTTGCGAGGACAGAGAAATGGCTACACCTTC
d_call: NA; clone_size: NA; v_call: TRBV7-6; j_call: TRBJ2-3; cdr3_aa: CASSPGAEGTDTQYF; cdr3_nt: TGTGCCAGCAGCCCAGGGGCGGAGGGCACAGATACGCAGTATTTT
d_call: NA; clone_size: NA; v_call: TRBV5-5; j_call: TRBJ1-2; cdr3_aa: CASSPAGQSYGYTF; cdr3_nt: TGTGCCAGCTCCCCTGCGGGGCAGAGCTATGGCTACACCTTC
d_call: NA; clone_size: NA; v_call: TRBV24-1; j_call: TRBJ1-2; cdr3_aa: CATSDSSYGYTF; cdr3_nt: TGTGCCACCAGTGATTCGTCCTATGGCTACACCTTC
d_call: TRBD1; clone_size: NA; v_call: TRBV19; j_call: TRBJ1-2; cdr3_aa: CASGQESYTF; cdr3_nt: TGTGCCAGTGGACAGGAATCCTACACCTTC
d_call: TRBD2; clone_size: once; v_call: TRBV6-2/TRBV6-3; j_call: TRBJ2-1; cdr3_aa: CASSYPIRTSGIDNEQFF; cdr3_nt: TGTGCCAGCAGTTACCCCATCCGGACTAGCGGGATAGACAATGAGCAGTTCTTC
d_call: TRBD1; clone_size: NA; v_call: TRBV10-3; j_call: TRBJ1-2; cdr3_aa: CAISESFRGQFSYTF; cdr3_nt: TGTGCCATCAGTGAGTCGTTCAGGGGGCAATTTAGCTACACCTTC
d_call: NA; clone_size: NA; v_call: TRBV5-1; j_call: TRBJ2-3; cdr3_aa: CASSIGQLTDTQYF; cdr3_nt: TGCGCCAGCAGCATAGGACAGCTCACAGATACGCAGTATTTT
d_call: TRBD1; clone_size: few; v_call: TRBV24-1; j_call: TRBJ1-5; cdr3_aa: CATSDAGTGGNQPQHF; cdr3_nt: TGTGCCACCAGTGATGCCGGGACAGGGGGGAATCAGCCCCAGCATTTT
d_call: TRBD2; clone_size: few; v_call: TRBV30; j_call: TRBJ2-3; cdr3_aa: CAWSVGLAGITDTQYF; cdr3_nt: TGTGCCTGGAGTGTTGGGCTAGCGGGAATCACAGATACGCAGTATTTT
d_call: TRBD1; clone_size: NA; v_call: TRBV2; j_call: TRBJ1-2; cdr3_aa: CASLPGGNGYTF; cdr3_nt: TGTGCCAGCCTCCCAGGGGGGAATGGCTACACCTTC
d_call: TRBD2; clone_size: NA; v_call: TRBV4-1; j_call: TRBJ2-5; cdr3_aa: CASSLRLAGGEETQYF; cdr3_nt: TGCGCCAGCAGCCTTAGACTAGCGGGGGGGGAAGAGACCCAGTACTTC
d_call: NA; clone_size: NA; v_call: TRBV6-5; j_call: TRBJ1-1; cdr3_aa: CASRITENTEAFF; cdr3_nt: TGTGCCAGCAGAATAACAGAGAACACTGAAGCTTTCTTT
d_call: TRBD1; clone_size: NA; v_call: TRBV4-3; j_call: TRBJ2-1; cdr3_aa: CASSLGQGNEQFF; cdr3_nt: TGCGCCAGCAGCCTGGGACAGGGAAATGAGCAGTTCTTC
d_call: TRBD2; clone_size: NA; v_call: TRBV6-5; j_call: TRBJ2-3; cdr3_aa: CASGASGSTDTQYF; cdr3_nt: TGTGCCAGCGGAGCTAGCGGGAGCACAGATACGCAGTATTTT
d_call: NA; clone_size: NA; v_call: TRBV6-5; j_call: TRBJ2-3; cdr3_aa: CASRGANTDTQYF; cdr3_nt: TGTGCCAGTCGGGGGGCGAACACAGATACGCAGTATTTT
d_call: TRBD2; clone_size: NA; v_call: TRBV5-1; j_call: TRBJ2-5; cdr3_aa: CASSLAASGGLETQYF; cdr3_nt: TGCGCCAGCAGCCTGGCGGCTAGCGGGGGGTTAGAGACTCAGTACTTC
d_call: NA; clone_size: NA; v_call: TRBV3-1/TRBV3-2; j_call: TRBJ1-1; cdr3_aa: CASSPLPGTEAFF; cdr3_nt: TGTGCCAGCAGTCCCCTCCCGGGCACTGAAGCTTTCTTT
d_call: TRBD1; clone_size: NA; v_call: TRBV7-9; j_call: TRBJ1-4; cdr3_aa: CASSLQGAREKLFF; cdr3_nt: TGTGCCAGCAGCTTACAGGGGGCGCGGGAAAAACTGTTTTTT
d_call: NA; clone_size: few; v_call: TRBV5-1; j_call: TRBJ1-1; cdr3_aa: CASRTDPNTEAFF; cdr3_nt: TGCGCCAGCCGGACAGACCCGAACACTGAAGCTTTCTTT
d_call: TRBD1; clone_size: NA; v_call: TRBV6-5; j_call: TRBJ1-2; cdr3_aa: CASSYRDSSGGYTF; cdr3_nt: TGTGCCAGCAGTTACCGGGACAGCTCGGGCGGCTACACCTTC
d_call: NA; clone_size: NA; v_call: TRBV9; j_call: TRBJ1-3; cdr3_aa: CASSVSLDSSGNTIYF; cdr3_nt: TGTGCCAGCAGCGTATCTCTTGACAGTTCTGGAAACACCATATATTTT
d_call: TRBD1; clone_size: NA; v_call: TRBV6-5; j_call: TRBJ1-5; cdr3_aa: CASSGTGNQPQHF; cdr3_nt: TGTGCCAGCAGCGGGACAGGCAATCAGCCCCAGCATTTT
d_call: NA; clone_size: once; v_call: TRBV7-9; j_call: TRBJ1-2; cdr3_aa: CASSLDLAGTNYGYTF; cdr3_nt: TGTGCCAGCAGCTTAGATTTGGCAGGAACTAACTATGGCTACACCTTC
d_call: NA; clone_size: NA; v_call: TRBV6-5; j_call: TRBJ1-1; cdr3_aa: CASTSTAGGEAFF; cdr3_nt: TGTGCCAGCACTTCCACAGCGGGGGGTGAAGCTTTCTTT
d_call: NA; clone_size: NA; v_call: TRBV10-3; j_call: TRBJ1-1; cdr3_aa: CAIVTEAYTEAFF; cdr3_nt: TGTGCCATCGTTACGGAGGCATACACTGAAGCTTTCTTT
d_call: NA; clone_size: NA; v_call: TRBV28; j_call: TRBJ1-2; cdr3_aa: CASRGTPPNGYTF; cdr3_nt: TGTGCCAGCAGGGGGACACCACCGAATGGCTACACCTTC
d_call: TRBD2; clone_size: once; v_call: TRBV5-1; j_call: TRBJ2-3; cdr3_aa: CASSLGTSGGTDTQYF; cdr3_nt: TGCGCCAGCAGCTTGGGTACTAGCGGGGGTACGGATACGCAGTATTTT
d_call: NA; clone_size: NA; v_call: TRBV18; j_call: TRBJ2-3; cdr3_aa: CASTTIAGSTDTQYF; cdr3_nt: TGTGCCAGTACTACGATAGCCGGATCCACAGATACGCAGTATTTT
d_call: TRBD2; clone_size: NA; v_call: TRBV11-1; j_call: TRBJ2-5; cdr3_aa: CASSGTSGESAQYF; cdr3_nt: TGTGCCAGCAGCGGGACTAGCGGGGAGTCGGCCCAGTACTTC
d_call: NA; clone_size: few; v_call: TRBV7-6; j_call: TRBJ1-2; cdr3_aa: CASSAEGTGNYGYTF; cdr3_nt: TGTGCCAGCAGCGCCGAAGGGACTGGGAACTATGGCTACACCTTC
d_call: NA; clone_size: NA; v_call: TRBV2; j_call: TRBJ1-2; cdr3_aa: CASSVRNDPHYTF; cdr3_nt: TGTGCCAGCAGTGTGCGAAATGATCCGCACTACACCTTC
d_call: NA; clone_size: once; v_call: TRBV6-5; j_call: TRBJ2-1; cdr3_aa: CASSRGNDEQFF; cdr3_nt: TGTGCCAGCAGTAGGGGGAACGATGAGCAGTTCTTC
d_call: NA; clone_size: NA; v_call: TRBV4-2; j_call: TRBJ2-3; cdr3_aa: CASSQGGGIDTQYF; cdr3_nt: TGTGCCAGCAGCCAAGGAGGAGGGATCGATACGCAGTATTTT